A selection of T cell receptor beta chains follows, all from one sample in a study of blood T cell repertoires in COVID-19. Method: immunoSEQ multiplex PCR; TCRdb's copy keeps in-frame clones and lacks some. The data show about 270,000 clones, about 90% seen once. The source material was PBMCs or T cells enriched from blood (not recorded which). The receptors come from a woman aged 60-75 years who had recovered from COVID-19. Each CDR3 is given with its conserved first and last residue. The D gene is left open where the match is weak. Part of the rows lack a size; the others show once, few, many or a class for expanded clones.

abundance,v_gene,j_gene,d_gene,CDR3aa,CDR3nt
-,TRBV4-1,TRBJ2-6,-,CASSQARRASSGANVLTF,TGCGCCAGCAGCCAAGCGCGCAGGGCCTCCTCTGGGGCCAACGTCCTGACTTTC
-,TRBV5-1,TRBJ2-5,-,CASSENQETQYF,TGCGCCAGCTCCGAGAATCAAGAGACCCAGTACTTC
-,TRBV2,TRBJ1-4,TRBD1,CASSEAGQGFEKLFF,TGTGCCAGCAGTGAAGCGGGACAGGGGTTTGAAAAACTGTTTTTT
-,TRBV3-1/TRBV3-2,TRBJ1-3,TRBD1,CASSLVTGVSGNTIYF,TGTGCCAGCAGCCTGGTAACAGGGGTCTCTGGAAACACCATATATTTT
-,TRBV27,TRBJ2-3,TRBD2,CASSLSASGPTDTQYF,TGTGCCAGCAGTTTATCGGCTAGCGGTCCCACAGATACGCAGTATTTT
-,TRBV5-1,TRBJ1-1,TRBD1,CASSLGTGVEAFF,TGCGCCAGCAGCCTAGGGACAGGGGTTGAAGCTTTCTTT
-,TRBV7-3,TRBJ2-3,-,CASSLGGPGLNTQYF,TGTGCCAGCAGCTTAGGTGGGCCAGGGCTGAATACGCAGTATTTT
-,TRBV6-5,TRBJ2-5,-,CASSYSRSAVYETQYF,TGTGCCAGCAGTTACTCGAGGTCAGCCGTGTATGAGACCCAGTACTTC
-,TRBV5-1,TRBJ2-7,TRBD1,CASSWLSGTGSYEQYF,TGCGCCAGCAGCTGGCTCTCCGGGACAGGGAGCTACGAGCAGTACTTC
-,TRBV7-6,TRBJ1-1,-,CASSPQTGTNTEAFF,TGTGCCAGCAGCCCACAGACAGGAACGAACACTGAAGCTTTCTTT
-,TRBV30,TRBJ1-5,TRBD1,CAWSNRGLYGNQPQHF,TGTGCCTGGAGTAACAGGGGGCTTTATGGCAATCAGCCCCAGCATTTT
-,TRBV5-4,TRBJ2-1,-,CASSLGQINNEQFF,TGTGCCAGCAGCTTGGGACAGATCAACAATGAGCAGTTCTTC
once,TRBV9,TRBJ2-1,-,CASSYNPNEQFF,TGTGCCAGCAGCTATAATCCTAATGAGCAGTTCTTC
-,TRBV5-8,TRBJ2-6,TRBD1,CASSPTGGPDGANVLTF,TGTGCCAGCAGCCCGACAGGGGGCCCTGACGGGGCCAACGTCCTGACTTTC
-,TRBV5-4,TRBJ2-1,TRBD2,CASSSKSGEDEQFF,TGTGCCAGCAGCTCTAAGAGCGGGGAGGATGAGCAGTTCTTC